One sample yielded the 4 T cell receptor beta chains listed below, sequenced in a study of radiotherapy plus CTLA-4 blockade in lung cancer. Profiled with immunoSEQ multiplex PCR; TCRdb holds only in-frame clones, not every one. The sample shows tens of thousands of clones, approximately 76% of them seen only once. The sample here was peripheral blood, taken from a patient treated with radiotherapy plus ipilimumab. These receptors originate from a human donor with non-small cell lung cancer who had a complete response to radiotherapy plus ipilimumab.

This rearrangement joins TRBV5-1 to TRBJ1-1; 7 bases are a match to TRBD1. This CDR3 has 15 amino acids. Looked up from germline, CDR1 is SGHRS and CDR2 is YFSETQ. J was trimmed by 2 bases and V by 3 bases; bases with no gene match: 7. The CDR3 region is CASSSPRGRNTEAFF. CDR3 DNA: TGCGCCAGCAGCTCGCCCAGGGGGAGAAACACTGAAGCTTTCTTT.

The chain links TRBV4-3 to TRBJ1-1, with D hard to call. CDR3 size: 13 residues. Trimming pared 1 base from V and 2 bases from J, leaving 5 bases between. Germline V CDR1 and CDR2: LGHNA, YSLEER. The chain's CDR3 is CASSQVTNTEAFF. The CDR3 DNA is TGCGCCAGCAGCCAAGTTACAAACACTGAAGCTTTCTTT.

The rearrangement uses TRBV7-9 and TRBJ1-4, with D possibly being TRBD1 (6 bases). Trimming removed 5 bases at V and 4 bases at J, with 14 bases between. Germline CDR1 SEHNR, CDR2 FQNEAQ (reference sequence). The CDR3 sequence is 15 residues long. The DNA of the CDR3 is TGTGCCAGCAGCCTACGGACAGACAATAATGAAAAACTGTTTTTT. The encoded protein is CASSLRTDNNEKLFF.

V usage is TRBV10-3 and J usage is TRBJ1-1, with D tentatively TRBD1 (5 bases). CDR1 and CDR2 (germline): ENHRY, SYGVKD. V lost 2 bases, J lost 1 base, and 8 bases lay in between. CDR3 length equals 14 residues. The CDR3 protein is CAISEGARNTEAFF. For the CDR3, the DNA is TGTGCCATCAGTGAGGGGGCAAGGAACACTGAAGCTTTCTTT.